Below are 3 T cell receptor beta chains sequenced from a single sample in a study of blood T cell repertoires in COVID-19. Generated by immunoSEQ multiplex PCR, the TCRdb table keeps only in-frame clones and is missing some. The sample holds about 54,000 clones; 90% are singletons and the top ten take about 4%. Sequenced material: peripheral blood. All receptors come from a man aged 45-60 years with acute or convalescent COVID-19.

The V and J genes are TRBV23-1 and TRBJ2-7; D ambiguous. TRBV23-1 is an ORF for which the function is uncertain. V was pared by 4 bases and J by 2 bases, with 9 bases between. The CDR3 extends over 13 amino acids. CDR3 sequence (DNA): TGCGCCAGCAGTCTGGGCAGAACCTACGAGCAGTACTTC. Its translation: CASSLGRTYEQYF.

The rearrangement joins TRBV24-1 to TRBJ2-7, with D possibly being TRBD2 (6 bases). V was cut by 1 base and J by 2 bases, with 11 bases left in between. This CDR3 is 15 amino acids long. Germline V gene data show CDR1 as KGHDR and CDR2 as SFDVKD. The CDR3 coding sequence is TGTGCCACCAGTGATTTTTCGCGGGGAACCTACGAGCAGTACTTC. Translation gives CATSDFSRGTYEQYF.

This sequence joins TRBV3-1 (or the pseudogene TRBV3-2) and TRBJ2-3; D is unresolved. V lost 3 bases and J lost 2, with 9 bases in between. This CDR3 has 14 residues. Per germline, CDR1 LGHDT and CDR2 YNNKEL (reference sequence). The CDR3 region is CASSQGFSTDTQYF. Written as DNA, the CDR3 is TGTGCCAGCAGCCAGGGCTTTTCCACAGATACGCAGTATTTT.